This T cell receptor (beta chain) was profiled in a study of beta chain features in type 1 diabetes. In the study overall: There was similarity between patients and healthy donors in age, gender and cell yields. General study findings and limits: All four CD4+ subsets from Type 1 diabetes patients carried moderately but significantly shorter TCRB CDR3s.

The sequenced template was cDNA made from the entire isolated RNA. Some clones are missing from TCRdb's copy, which holds only in-frame ones; the method was immunoSEQ multiplex PCR. Of under 850,000 clones listed, under 15% are singletons. To note about this clone: Its target is unknown.

Cells sorted by CD45RO/CCR7/CD25/CD127/CD95/CD27 comprised CD4+ naive, central memory, regulatory and stem cell-like memory cells. The V gene's germline CDR1 is MGHDK and CDR2 SYGVNS. The CDR3 totals 16 residues. V lost 1 base and J lost 2, with 12 bases in between. The sample taken for sequencing was naive CD4+ T cells from blood. The chain is built from TRBV25-1 and TRBJ1-5; possibly TRBD1 for D (6 bases). The TCR comes from a man aged 18 to 35 with type 1 diabetes. CDR3 protein: CASSESGGAGNQPQHF. DNA of the CDR3: TGTGCCAGCAGTGAATCGGGGGGGGCAGGCAATCAGCCCCAGCATTTT. Drawing the rest from reference TRBV25-1 and TRBJ1-5, the complete variable domain is EADIYQTPRYLVIGTGKKITLECSQTMGHDKMYWYQQDPGMELHLIHYSYGVNSTEKGDLSSESTVSRIRTEHFPLTLESARPSHTSQYLCASSESGGAGNQPQHFGDGTRLSIL.